This T cell receptor beta chain originates from a study of blood T cell repertoires in COVID-19. Clones were read by immunoSEQ multiplex PCR, and TCRdb kept only the in-frame ones, dropping some. Of some 250,000 clones detected, around 83% appear once; the ten largest clones hold roughly an eighth. V lost 3 bases and J 10 bases, leaving 11 bases between the germline ends. The CDR3 spans 12 residues. Looked up from germline, CDR1 is SGHRS and CDR2 is YFSETQ. This clonotype originated in a woman in her fifties or sixties with active or convalescent COVID-19. The specimen was peripheral blood. The V and J genes are TRBV5-1 and TRBJ2-1; D possibly corresponds to TRBD2 (6 bases). CDR3 nucleotide sequence: TGCGCCAGCAGCTCGGGACTTAGGGAGCAGTTCTTC. Translated, it gives CASSSGLREQFF.